These T cell receptor beta chains were read from a single sample in a study of OX40 agonist ivuxolimab in advanced cancers. Here immunoSEQ multiplex PCR was the method, and the copy in TCRdb shows in-frame clones only, minus some. The table lists under 80,000 clones, 88% of them singletons. Sequencing was performed on CD4+ or CD8+ T cells sorted from blood, taken in a trial of the OX40 agonist ivuxolimab. The origin of the receptors is an adult with an advanced solid tumor such as melanoma, head and neck, liver or kidney cancer. Each CDR3 is given with its conserved first and last residue. Each record gives: V gene, D gene, clone size, J gene, CDR3 protein, CDR3 DNA. The D gene is left open where the match is weak. Where a row states a size, it is once, few, many or the class of an expanded clone; other rows omit it.

>TRBV27|TRBD2|-|TRBJ2-2
CASSYRTSVQHRGAVF
TGTGCCAGCAGCTACCGGACTAGCGTGCAGCACCGGGGAGCTGTTTTT
>TRBV10-3|-|-|TRBJ1-5
CAISESGGTFGQPQHF
TGTGCCATCAGTGAGTCGGGGGGGACGTTTGGTCAGCCCCAGCATTTT
>TRBV5-4|-|-|TRBJ2-5
CASSLELSGVETQYF
TGTGCCAGCAGCTTGGAGTTGTCAGGGGTAGAGACCCAGTACTTC
>TRBV5-5|TRBD2|once|TRBJ2-3
CASSLLAGGSRTDTQYF
TGTGCCAGCAGCTTACTAGCGGGAGGGTCCCGCACAGATACGCAGTATTTT
>TRBV6-1|-|-|TRBJ2-5
CASSEASNGDDGTQYF
TGTGCCAGCAGTGAAGCTAGTAACGGAGACGACGGGACCCAGTACTTC
>TRBV2|-|-|TRBJ1-3
CASSEAGTNTIYF
TGTGCCAGCAGTGAAGCCGGGACCAACACCATATATTTT
>TRBV28|-|-|TRBJ2-1
CASSRGRYNEQFF
TGTGCCAGCAGCAGAGGAAGGTACAATGAGCAGTTCTTC
>TRBV7-6|TRBD2|-|TRBJ2-3
CASSPPLADRYGLAGFNTQYF
TGTGCCAGCAGCCCACCTTTGGCAGACAGGTACGGGCTAGCGGGTTTTAATACGCAGTATTTT
>TRBV6-5|-|-|TRBJ1-4
CASSYGPDEKLFF
TGTGCCAGCAGTTACGGCCCTGATGAAAAACTGTTTTTT
>TRBV6-5|-|-|TRBJ1-2
CASSYGAGHGYTF
TGTGCCAGCAGTTACGGGGCAGGGCATGGCTACACCTTC
>TRBV2|-|-|TRBJ2-7
CASSDRTAYEQYF
TGTGCCAGCAGTGACCGGACGGCTTACGAGCAGTACTTC
>TRBV2|-|-|TRBJ2-1
CASADRRTYNEQFF
TGTGCCAGCGCCGACAGGCGAACCTACAATGAGCAGTTCTTC
>TRBV6-4|-|-|TRBJ2-3
CASSDPSTDTQYF
TGTGCCAGCAGTGACCCAAGCACAGATACGCAGTATTTT
>TRBV21-1|-|-|TRBJ1-4
CASSPDREEKLFF
TGTGCCAGCAGCCCGGACAGGGAAGAAAAACTGTTTTTT
>TRBV27|TRBD1|-|TRBJ2-1
CASSGQGVYLDNEQFF
TGTGCCAGCAGCGGGCAGGGGGTCTATCTCGACAATGAGCAGTTCTTC
>TRBV2|TRBD1|few|TRBJ2-5
CASSKRTGGGETQYF
TGTGCCAGCAGTAAAAGGACAGGGGGAGGGGAGACCCAGTACTTC
>TRBV5-1|-|-|TRBJ2-1
CASSSDNYNEQFF
TGCGCCAGCAGCTCGGACAACTACAATGAGCAGTTCTTC
>TRBV5-1|-|-|TRBJ1-3
CASSLVSNSGNTIYF
TGTGCCAGCAGCTTGGTGTCAAACTCTGGAAACACCATATATTTT
>TRBV5-1|TRBD2|-|TRBJ2-7
CASSLDGRGIYEQYF
TGCGCCAGCAGCTTGGATGGGAGGGGAATTTACGAGCAGTACTTC
>TRBV28|TRBD2|once|TRBJ2-1
CASRPGGYNEQFF
TGTGCCAGCAGACCGGGGGGGTACAATGAGCAGTTCTTC
>TRBV10-3|-|-|TRBJ2-7
CAIGQGLDEQYF
TGTGCCATCGGGCAGGGGTTGGACGAGCAGTACTTC
>TRBV20-1|-|-|TRBJ1-1
CSASPGGEAFF
TGCAGTGCTAGTCCGGGGGGTGAAGCTTTCTTT
>TRBV6-1|TRBD1|-|TRBJ1-1
CASSETGNGEAFF
TGTGCCAGCAGCGAGACAGGGAACGGTGAAGCTTTCTTT
>TRBV5-1|TRBD1|-|TRBJ1-4
CASSLGGGWEKLFF
TGCGCCAGCAGCTTGGGAGGGGGCTGGGAAAAACTGTTTTTT
>TRBV18|TRBD1|few|TRBJ1-1
CASSGQGALTEAFF
TGTGCCAGCTCTGGACAGGGGGCATTAACTGAAGCTTTCTTT
>TRBV18|-|-|TRBJ2-4
CASSPPGSDIQYF
TGTGCCAGCTCACCACCGGGGTCGGACATTCAGTACTTC
>TRBV5-1|TRBD1|-|TRBJ2-7
CASSLGGTGAREQYF
TGCGCCAGCAGCTTGGGCGGGACAGGGGCGCGCGAGCAGTACTTC
>TRBV9|TRBD2|-|TRBJ2-1
CASSVGSGLADYNEQFF
TGTGCCAGCAGCGTAGGGTCGGGACTAGCGGACTACAATGAGCAGTTCTTC
>TRBV11-1|-|-|TRBJ1-2
CASSPTAASFGYTF
TGTGCCAGCAGCCCGACTGCGGCCTCCTTTGGCTACACCTTC
>TRBV28|-|-|TRBJ2-7
CASSSNYEQYF
TGTGCCAGCAGTTCCAATTACGAGCAGTACTTC
>TRBV5-6|TRBD1|-|TRBJ1-1
CASSPSWDRAEAFF
TGTGCCAGCAGCCCCTCATGGGACAGGGCTGAAGCTTTCTTT
>TRBV29-1|-|-|TRBJ2-5
CSAYGGTGYQETQYF
TGCAGCGCCTACGGGGGGACAGGCTACCAAGAGACCCAGTACTTC
>TRBV7-9|-|-|TRBJ1-1
CASSSYRDLNTEAFF
TGTGCCAGCAGCTCCTACCGGGACTTGAACACTGAAGCTTTCTTT
>TRBV5-1|-|-|TRBJ1-1
CASSLRGREREAFF
TGCGCCAGCAGCTTGAGGGGACGGGAACGGGAAGCTTTCTTT
>TRBV10-2|-|-|TRBJ2-6
CASRAGTESGANVLTF
TGCGCCAGCAGGGCCGGGACCGAGTCTGGGGCCAACGTCCTGACTTTC
>TRBV5-5|TRBD2|few|TRBJ2-1
CASSQLAGLALNEQFF
TGTGCCAGCAGCCAACTAGCGGGCCTAGCCCTCAATGAGCAGTTCTTC
>TRBV2|-|-|TRBJ1-2
CASSELTPGLSYGYTF
TGTGCCAGCAGTGAGCTTACCCCGGGGCTCAGCTATGGCTACACCTTC
>TRBV11-2|TRBD2|-|TRBJ2-2
CASSPRSGSGELFF
TGTGCCAGCAGCCCTAGGAGCGGGAGTGGGGAGCTGTTTTTT
>TRBV5-4|TRBD2|-|TRBJ2-1
CASSLYSGRVDNEQFF
TGTGCCAGCAGCTTGTATAGCGGGAGGGTCGACAATGAGCAGTTCTTC
>TRBV6-5|-|-|TRBJ1-6
CASSLDRYNSPLHF
TGTGCCAGCAGCCTGGACAGATATAATTCACCCCTCCACTTT
>TRBV7-2|TRBD2|-|TRBJ2-7
CASSTRLAGGQEQYF
TGTGCCAGCAGCACGCGACTAGCGGGAGGACAGGAGCAGTACTTC
>TRBV7-2|TRBD2|-|TRBJ2-2
CASSLVLGGSSAGELFF
TGTGCCAGCAGCTTAGTTCTCGGCGGGAGTTCCGCCGGGGAGCTGTTTTTT
>TRBV7-9|-|few|TRBJ1-4
CASSYGRNNEKLFF
TGTGCCAGCAGCTACGGGCGGAATAATGAAAAACTGTTTTTT
>TRBV6-5|TRBD2|once|TRBJ2-7
CASSVIAGGPGEQYF
TGTGCCAGCAGTGTTATAGCGGGAGGGCCCGGTGAGCAGTACTTC
>TRBV28|TRBD1|-|TRBJ1-2
CASSSGTGGIYGYTF
TGTGCCAGCAGCAGTGGGACAGGCGGAATCTATGGCTACACCTTC
>TRBV27|TRBD1|-|TRBJ2-7
CASSGTGGASPSYEQYF
TGTGCCAGCAGCGGGACAGGGGGCGCTTCGCCTTCGTACGAGCAGTACTTC
>TRBV21-1|-|-|TRBJ2-3
CASSKLPPGTSGRKSGTDTQYF
TGTGCCAGCAGCAAATTACCCCCCGGGACTAGCGGGAGAAAATCTGGCACAGATACGCAGTATTTT
>TRBV7-7|TRBD1|-|TRBJ2-2
CASSRDSTGELFF
TGTGCTAGCAGCAGGGACAGCACCGGGGAGCTGTTTTTT
>TRBV4-1|TRBD2|once|TRBJ2-7
CASSQGGLAGYEQYF
TGCGCCAGCAGCCAAGGAGGACTAGCGGGATACGAGCAGTACTTC
>TRBV6-1|-|-|TRBJ1-5
CASSEGGSQPQHF
TGTGCCAGCAGTGAAGGGGGAAGTCAGCCCCAGCATTTT
>TRBV10-1|-|-|TRBJ2-3
CASSDFSRGYTDTQYF
TGCGCCAGCAGTGACTTTTCCAGGGGATACACAGATACGCAGTATTTT
>TRBV19|TRBD1|-|TRBJ2-3
CASSFRDRASTQYF
TGTGCCAGTAGTTTCCGGGACAGGGCGTCTACGCAGTATTTT
>TRBV7-8|TRBD2|-|TRBJ2-1
CASSQASGNFDEQFF
TGTGCCAGCAGCCAAGCTAGCGGGAATTTTGATGAGCAGTTCTTC
>TRBV6-5|TRBD2|-|TRBJ2-1
CASSYLAGDEQFF
TGTGCCAGCAGTTATCTAGCGGGAGATGAGCAGTTCTTC
>TRBV6-1|-|-|TRBJ2-3
CASSKLAGDTQYF
TGTGCCAGCAGCAAACTAGCAGGAGATACGCAGTATTTT